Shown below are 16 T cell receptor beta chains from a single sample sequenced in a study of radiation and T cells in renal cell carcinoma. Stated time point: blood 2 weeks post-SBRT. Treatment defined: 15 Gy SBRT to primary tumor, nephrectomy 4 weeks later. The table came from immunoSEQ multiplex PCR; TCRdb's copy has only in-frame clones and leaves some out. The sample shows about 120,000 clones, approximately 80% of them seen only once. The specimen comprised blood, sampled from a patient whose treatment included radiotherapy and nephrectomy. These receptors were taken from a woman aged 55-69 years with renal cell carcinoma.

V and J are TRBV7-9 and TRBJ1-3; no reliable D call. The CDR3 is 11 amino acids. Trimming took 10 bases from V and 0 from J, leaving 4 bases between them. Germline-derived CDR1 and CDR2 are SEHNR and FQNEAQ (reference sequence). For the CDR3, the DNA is TGTGCCACGACCTCTGGAAACACCATATATTTT. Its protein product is CATTSGNTIYF.

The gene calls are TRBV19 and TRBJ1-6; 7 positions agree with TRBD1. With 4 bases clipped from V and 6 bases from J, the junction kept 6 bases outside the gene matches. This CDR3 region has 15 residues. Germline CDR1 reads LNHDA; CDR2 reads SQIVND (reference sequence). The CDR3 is CASSTGDSRNSPLHF. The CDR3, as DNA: TGTGCCAGTAGTACGGGGGACAGCCGTAATTCACCCCTCCACTTT.

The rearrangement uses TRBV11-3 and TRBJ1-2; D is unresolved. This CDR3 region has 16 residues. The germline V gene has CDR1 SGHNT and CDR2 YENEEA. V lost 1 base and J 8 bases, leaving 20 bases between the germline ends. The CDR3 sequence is CASSLVGPTFMWGYTF. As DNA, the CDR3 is TGTGCCAGCAGCTTAGTGGGCCCCACATTTATGTGGGGCTACACCTTC.

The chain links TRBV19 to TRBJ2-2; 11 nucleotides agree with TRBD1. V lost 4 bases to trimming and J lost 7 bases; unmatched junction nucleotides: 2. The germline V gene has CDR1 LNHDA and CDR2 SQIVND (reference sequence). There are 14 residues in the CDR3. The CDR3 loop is CASSRTGGDGELFF. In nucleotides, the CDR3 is TGTGCCAGTAGTAGGACAGGGGGCGACGGGGAGCTGTTTTTT. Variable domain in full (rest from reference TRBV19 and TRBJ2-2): DGGITQSPKYLFRKEGQNVTLSCEQNLNHDAMYWYRQDPGQGLRLIYYSQIVNDFQKGDIAEGYSVSREKKESFPLTVTSAQKNPTAFYLCASSRTGGDGELFFGEGSRLTVL.

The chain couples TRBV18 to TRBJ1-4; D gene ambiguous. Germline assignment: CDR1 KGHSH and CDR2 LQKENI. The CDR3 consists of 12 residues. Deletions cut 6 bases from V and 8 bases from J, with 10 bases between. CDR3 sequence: CASSPTLEKLFF. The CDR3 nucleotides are TGTGCCAGCTCCCCGACACTCGAAAAACTGTTTTTT.

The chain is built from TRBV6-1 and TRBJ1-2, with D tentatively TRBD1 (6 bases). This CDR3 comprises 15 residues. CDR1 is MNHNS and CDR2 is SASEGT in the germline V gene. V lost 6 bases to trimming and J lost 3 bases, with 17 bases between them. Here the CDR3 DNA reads TGTGCCAGCAGCCGCACAGGGTTGGAATACTATGGCTACACCTTC. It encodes CASSRTGLEYYGYTF.

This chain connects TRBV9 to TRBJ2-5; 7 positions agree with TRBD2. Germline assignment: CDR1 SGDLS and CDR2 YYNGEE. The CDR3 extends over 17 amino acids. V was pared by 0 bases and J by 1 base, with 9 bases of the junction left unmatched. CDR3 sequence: CASSVGGLGGGQETQYF. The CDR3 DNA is TGTGCCAGCAGCGTAGGAGGTCTTGGCGGGGGCCAAGAGACCCAGTACTTC.

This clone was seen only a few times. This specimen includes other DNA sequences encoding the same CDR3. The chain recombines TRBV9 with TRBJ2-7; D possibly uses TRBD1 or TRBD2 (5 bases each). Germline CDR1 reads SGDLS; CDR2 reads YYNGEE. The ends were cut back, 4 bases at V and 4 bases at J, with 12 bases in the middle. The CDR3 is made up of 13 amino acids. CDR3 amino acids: CASSPRDGYEQYF. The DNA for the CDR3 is TGTGCCAGCAGCCCACGGGACGGGTACGAGCAGTACTTC.

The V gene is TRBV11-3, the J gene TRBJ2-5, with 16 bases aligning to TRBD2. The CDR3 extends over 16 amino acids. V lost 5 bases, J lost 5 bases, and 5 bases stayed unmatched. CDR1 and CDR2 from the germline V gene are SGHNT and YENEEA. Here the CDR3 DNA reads TGTGCCAGCAGCCCGGGACTAGCGGGGGGGCGGGAGACCCAGTACTTC. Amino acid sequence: CASSPGLAGGRETQYF. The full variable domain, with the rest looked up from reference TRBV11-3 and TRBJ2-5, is EAGVVQSPRYKIIEKKQPVAFWCNPISGHNTLYWYLQNLGQGPELLIRYENEEAVDDSQLPKDRFSAERLKGVDSTLKIQPAELGDSAVYLCASSPGLAGGRETQYFGPGTRLLVL.

The CDR3 nucleotides read TGTGCCACCTGGACTAGCGGGGGATTCAATGAGCAGTTCTTC. Amino acids: CATWTSGGFNEQFF. The chain uses TRBV6-1 and TRBJ2-1, with TRBD2 matching 13 bases. V shed 10 bases, J shed 6 bases, and the junction held 6 bases outside the gene matches. Germline V gene data show CDR1 as MNHNS and CDR2 as SASEGT. The CDR3 has 14 residues.

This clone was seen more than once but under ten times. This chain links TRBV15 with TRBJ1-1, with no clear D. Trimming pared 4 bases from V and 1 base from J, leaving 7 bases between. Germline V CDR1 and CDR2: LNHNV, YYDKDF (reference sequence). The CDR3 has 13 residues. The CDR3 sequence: CATSTQENTEAFF. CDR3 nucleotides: TGTGCCACCAGCACTCAGGAGAACACTGAAGCTTTCTTT.

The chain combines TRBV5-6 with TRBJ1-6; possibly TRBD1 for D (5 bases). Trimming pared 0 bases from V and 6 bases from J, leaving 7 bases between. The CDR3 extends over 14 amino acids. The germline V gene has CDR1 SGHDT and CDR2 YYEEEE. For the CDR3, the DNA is TGTGCCAGCAGCTTGGGAGGGGCTAATTCACCCCTCCACTTT. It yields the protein CASSLGGANSPLHF.

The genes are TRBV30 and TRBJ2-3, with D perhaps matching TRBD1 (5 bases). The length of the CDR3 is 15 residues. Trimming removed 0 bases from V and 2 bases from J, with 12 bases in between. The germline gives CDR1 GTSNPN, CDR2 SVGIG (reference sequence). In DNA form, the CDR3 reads TGTGCCTGGAGTGTAGGCAGGGATTACACAGATACGCAGTATTTT. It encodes CAWSVGRDYTDTQYF.

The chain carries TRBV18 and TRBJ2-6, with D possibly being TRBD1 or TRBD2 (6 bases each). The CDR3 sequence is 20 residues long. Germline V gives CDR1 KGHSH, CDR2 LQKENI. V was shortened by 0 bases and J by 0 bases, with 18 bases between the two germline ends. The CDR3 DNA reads TGTGCCAGCTCACCACCCCGGGGGCAGGAGGGGTACTCTGGGGCCAACGTCCTGACTTTC. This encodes CASSPPRGQEGYSGANVLTF.

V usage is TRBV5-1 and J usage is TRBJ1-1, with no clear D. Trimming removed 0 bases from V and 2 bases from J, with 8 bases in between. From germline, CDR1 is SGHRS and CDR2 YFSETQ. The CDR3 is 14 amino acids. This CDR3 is CASSLVDHNTEAFF. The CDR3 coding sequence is TGCGCCAGCAGCTTGGTAGACCATAACACTGAAGCTTTCTTT.

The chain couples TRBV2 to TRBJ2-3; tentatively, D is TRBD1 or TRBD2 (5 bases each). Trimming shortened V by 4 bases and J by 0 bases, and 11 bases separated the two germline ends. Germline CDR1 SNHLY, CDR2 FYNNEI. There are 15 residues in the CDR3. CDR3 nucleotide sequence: TGTGCCAGCAGTGGGGACGGGTTTAGCACAGATACGCAGTATTTT. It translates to CASSGDGFSTDTQYF.